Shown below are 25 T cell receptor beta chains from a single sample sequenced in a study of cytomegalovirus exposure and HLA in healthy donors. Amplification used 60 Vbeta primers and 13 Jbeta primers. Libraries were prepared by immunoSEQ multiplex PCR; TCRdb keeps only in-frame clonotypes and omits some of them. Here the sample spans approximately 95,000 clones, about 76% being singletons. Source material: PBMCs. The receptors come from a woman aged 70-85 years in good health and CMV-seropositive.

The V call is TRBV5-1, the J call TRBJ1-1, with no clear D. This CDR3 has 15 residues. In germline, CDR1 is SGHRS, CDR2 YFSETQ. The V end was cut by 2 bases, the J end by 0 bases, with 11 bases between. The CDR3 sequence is CASSLTPGLNTEAFF. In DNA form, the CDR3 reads TGCGCCAGCAGCTTAACTCCGGGTCTGAACACTGAAGCTTTCTTT.

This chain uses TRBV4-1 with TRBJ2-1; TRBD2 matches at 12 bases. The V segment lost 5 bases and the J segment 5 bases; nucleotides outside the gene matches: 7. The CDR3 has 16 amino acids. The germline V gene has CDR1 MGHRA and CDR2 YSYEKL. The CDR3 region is CASSALAGGLHNEQFF. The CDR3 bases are TGCGCCAGCAGCGCTCTAGCGGGAGGGCTACACAATGAGCAGTTCTTC.

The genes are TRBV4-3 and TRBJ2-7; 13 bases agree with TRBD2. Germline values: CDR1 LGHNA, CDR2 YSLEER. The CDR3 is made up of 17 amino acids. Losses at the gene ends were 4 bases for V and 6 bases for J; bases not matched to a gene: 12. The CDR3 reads CASSLGTSGMPPPEQYF. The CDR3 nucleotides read TGCGCCAGCAGCCTCGGGACTAGCGGGATGCCACCTCCCGAGCAGTACTTC.

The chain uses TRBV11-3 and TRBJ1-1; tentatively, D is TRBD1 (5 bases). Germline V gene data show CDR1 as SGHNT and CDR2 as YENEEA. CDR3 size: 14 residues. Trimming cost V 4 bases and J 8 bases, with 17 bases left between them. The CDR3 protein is CASSYVGQGYEAFF. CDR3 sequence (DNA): TGTGCCAGCAGCTACGTTGGGCAGGGTTACGAAGCTTTCTTT.

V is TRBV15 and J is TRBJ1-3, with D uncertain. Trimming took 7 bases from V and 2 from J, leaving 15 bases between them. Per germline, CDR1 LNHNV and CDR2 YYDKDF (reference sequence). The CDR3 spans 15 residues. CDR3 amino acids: CATMIGGGAGNTIYF. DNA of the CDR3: TGTGCCACCATGATTGGCGGAGGAGCTGGAAACACCATATATTTT.

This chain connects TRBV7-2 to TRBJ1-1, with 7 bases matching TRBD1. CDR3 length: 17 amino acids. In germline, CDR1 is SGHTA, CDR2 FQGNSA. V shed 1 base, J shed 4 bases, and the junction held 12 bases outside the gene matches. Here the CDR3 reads CASSLVAPRQGITEAFF. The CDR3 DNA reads TGTGCCAGCAGCTTAGTCGCTCCTAGACAGGGCATCACTGAAGCTTTCTTT.

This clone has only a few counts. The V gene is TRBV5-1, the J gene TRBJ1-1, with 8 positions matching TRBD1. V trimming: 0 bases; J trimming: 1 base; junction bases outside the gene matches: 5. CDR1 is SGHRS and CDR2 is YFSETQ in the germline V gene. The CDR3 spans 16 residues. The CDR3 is CASSLVGQGANTEAFF. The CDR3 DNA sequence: TGCGCCAGCAGCTTGGTCGGGCAGGGGGCGAACACTGAAGCTTTCTTT.

The CDR3 DNA follows: TGTGCCAGCAGCCCGGGGGGCGGGAACTATGGCTACACCTTC. This sequence encodes CASSPGGGNYGYTF. The V gene is TRBV7-2, the J gene TRBJ1-2; tentatively, D is TRBD1 (6 bases). The CDR3 runs 14 residues. Trimming shortened V by 5 bases and J by 2 bases, and 12 bases separated the two germline ends. Germline V CDR1 and CDR2: SGHTA, FQGNSA.

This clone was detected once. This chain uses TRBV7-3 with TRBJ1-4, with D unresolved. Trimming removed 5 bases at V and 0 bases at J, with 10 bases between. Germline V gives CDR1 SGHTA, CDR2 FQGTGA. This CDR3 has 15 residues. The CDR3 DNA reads TGTGCCAGCAGCCCCGGGAGAGCAACTAATGAAAAACTGTTTTTT. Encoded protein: CASSPGRATNEKLFF.

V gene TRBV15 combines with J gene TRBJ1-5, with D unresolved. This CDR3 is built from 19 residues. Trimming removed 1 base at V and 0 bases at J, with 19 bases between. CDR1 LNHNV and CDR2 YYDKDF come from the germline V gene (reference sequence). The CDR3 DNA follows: TGTGCCACCAGCAGAGTAGGAAAATTGCGGGAGTATAGCAATCAGCCCCAGCATTTT. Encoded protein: CATSRVGKLREYSNQPQHF.

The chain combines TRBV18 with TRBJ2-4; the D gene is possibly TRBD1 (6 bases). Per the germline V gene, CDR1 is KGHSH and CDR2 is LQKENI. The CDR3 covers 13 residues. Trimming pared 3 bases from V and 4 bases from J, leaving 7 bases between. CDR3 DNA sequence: TGTGCCAGCTCACCCGGACAGAAAAACATTCAGTACTTC. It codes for CASSPGQKNIQYF.

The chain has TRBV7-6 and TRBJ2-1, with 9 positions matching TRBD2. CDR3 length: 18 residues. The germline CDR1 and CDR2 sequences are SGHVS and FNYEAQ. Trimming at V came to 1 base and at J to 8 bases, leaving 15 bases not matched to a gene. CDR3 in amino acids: CASSLEKAGGSRRDEQFF. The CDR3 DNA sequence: TGTGCCAGCAGCTTAGAGAAAGCGGGAGGCTCCAGGAGGGATGAGCAGTTCTTC.

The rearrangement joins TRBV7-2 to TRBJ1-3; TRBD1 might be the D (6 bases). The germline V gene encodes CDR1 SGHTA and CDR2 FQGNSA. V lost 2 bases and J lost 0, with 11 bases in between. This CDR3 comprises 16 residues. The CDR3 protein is CASSLRVGASGNTIYF. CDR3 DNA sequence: TGTGCCAGCAGCTTAAGAGTGGGGGCCTCTGGAAACACCATATATTTT.

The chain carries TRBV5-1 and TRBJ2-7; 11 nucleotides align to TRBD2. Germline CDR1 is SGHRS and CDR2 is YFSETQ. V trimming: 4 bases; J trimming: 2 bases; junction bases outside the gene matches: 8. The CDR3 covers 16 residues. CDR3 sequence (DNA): TGCGCCAGCAGCCGACGACTAGCGGGAACTCCCTACGAGCAGTACTTC. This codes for CASSRRLAGTPYEQYF.

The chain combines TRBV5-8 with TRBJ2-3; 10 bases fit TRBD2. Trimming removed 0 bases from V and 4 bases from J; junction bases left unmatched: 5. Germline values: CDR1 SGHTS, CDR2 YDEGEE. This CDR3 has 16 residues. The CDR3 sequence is CASSLGSGRRSDTQYF. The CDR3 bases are TGTGCCAGCAGCTTGGGTAGCGGGAGGCGCTCAGATACGCAGTATTTT.

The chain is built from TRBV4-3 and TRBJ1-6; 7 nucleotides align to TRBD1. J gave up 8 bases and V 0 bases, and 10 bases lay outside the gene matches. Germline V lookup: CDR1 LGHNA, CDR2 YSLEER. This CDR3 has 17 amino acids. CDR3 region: CASSQEWRAGGHSPLHF. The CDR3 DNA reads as TGCGCCAGCAGCCAAGAATGGAGGGCAGGGGGGCATTCACCCCTCCACTTT.

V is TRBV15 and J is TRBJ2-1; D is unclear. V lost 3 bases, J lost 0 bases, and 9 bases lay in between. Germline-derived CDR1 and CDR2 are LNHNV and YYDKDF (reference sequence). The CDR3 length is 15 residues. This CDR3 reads CATSSGEFSYNEQFF. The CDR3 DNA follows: TGTGCCACCAGCAGCGGAGAGTTCTCCTACAATGAGCAGTTCTTC.

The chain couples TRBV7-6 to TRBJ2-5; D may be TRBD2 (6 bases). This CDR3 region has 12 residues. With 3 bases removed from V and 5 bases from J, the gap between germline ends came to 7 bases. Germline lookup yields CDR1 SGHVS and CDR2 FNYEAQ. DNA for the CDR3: TGTGCCAGCAGCTTTGGAGGGGAGACCCAGTACTTC. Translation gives CASSFGGETQYF.

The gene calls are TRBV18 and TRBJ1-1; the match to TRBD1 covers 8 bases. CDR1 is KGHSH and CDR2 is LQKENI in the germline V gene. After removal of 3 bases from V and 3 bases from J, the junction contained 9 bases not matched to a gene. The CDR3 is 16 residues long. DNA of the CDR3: TGTGCCAGCTCACCGGTGCCGGGACAGGAATACACTGAAGCTTTCTTT. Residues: CASSPVPGQEYTEAFF. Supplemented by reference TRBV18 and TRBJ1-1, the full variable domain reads NAGVMQNPRHLVRRRGQEARLRCSPMKGHSHVYWYRQLPEEGLKFMVYLQKENIIDESGMPKERFSAEFPKEGPSILRIQQVVRGDSAAYFCASSPVPGQEYTEAFFGQGTRLTVV.

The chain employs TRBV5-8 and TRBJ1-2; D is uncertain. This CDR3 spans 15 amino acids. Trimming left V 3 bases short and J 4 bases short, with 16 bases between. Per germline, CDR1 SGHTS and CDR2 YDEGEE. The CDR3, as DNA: TGTGCCAGCAGCTCGCGGGGAAGAGCCTCCTATGGCTACACCTTC. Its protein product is CASSSRGRASYGYTF. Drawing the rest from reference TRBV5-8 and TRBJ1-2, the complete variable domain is EAGVTQSPTHLIKTRGQQATLRCSPISGHTSVYWYQQALGLGLQFLLWYDEGEERNRGNFPPRFSGRQFPNYSSELNVNALELEDSALYLCASSSRGRASYGYTFGSGTRLTVV.

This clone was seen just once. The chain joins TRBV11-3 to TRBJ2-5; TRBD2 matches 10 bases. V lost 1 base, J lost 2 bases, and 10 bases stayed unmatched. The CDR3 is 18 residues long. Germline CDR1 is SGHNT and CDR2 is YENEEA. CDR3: CASSLGTSGGSKQETQYF. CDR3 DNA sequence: TGTGCCAGCAGCTTAGGGACTAGCGGAGGGTCGAAACAAGAGACCCAGTACTTC. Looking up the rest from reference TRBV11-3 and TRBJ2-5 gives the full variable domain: EAGVVQSPRYKIIEKKQPVAFWCNPISGHNTLYWYLQNLGQGPELLIRYENEEAVDDSQLPKDRFSAERLKGVDSTLKIQPAELGDSAVYLCASSLGTSGGSKQETQYFGPGTRLLVL.

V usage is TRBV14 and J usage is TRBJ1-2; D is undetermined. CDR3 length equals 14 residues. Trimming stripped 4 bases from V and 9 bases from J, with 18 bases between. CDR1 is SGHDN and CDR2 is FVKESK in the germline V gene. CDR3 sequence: CASSLMGPASSYTF. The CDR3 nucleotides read TGTGCCAGCAGCCTGATGGGCCCGGCTTCTAGCTACACCTTC.

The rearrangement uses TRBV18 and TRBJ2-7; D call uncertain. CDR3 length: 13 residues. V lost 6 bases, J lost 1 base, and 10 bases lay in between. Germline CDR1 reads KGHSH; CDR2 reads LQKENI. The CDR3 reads CASSLSRSYEQYF. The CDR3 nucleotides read TGTGCCAGCTCCCTCTCGAGGTCCTACGAGCAGTACTTC.

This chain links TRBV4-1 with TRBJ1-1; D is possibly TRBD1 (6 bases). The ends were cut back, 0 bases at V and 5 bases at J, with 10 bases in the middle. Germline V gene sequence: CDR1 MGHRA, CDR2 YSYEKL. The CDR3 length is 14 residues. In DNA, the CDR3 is TGCGCCAGCAGCCAAGATCGAAGGGGGACTGAAGCTTTCTTT. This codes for CASSQDRRGTEAFF.

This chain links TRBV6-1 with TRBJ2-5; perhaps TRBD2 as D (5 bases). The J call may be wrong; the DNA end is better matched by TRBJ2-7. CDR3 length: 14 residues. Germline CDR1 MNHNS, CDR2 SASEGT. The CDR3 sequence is CASREDLPSYEQYF. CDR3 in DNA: TGTGCCAGCAGAGAGGACTTACCCTCCTACGAGCAGTACTTC.